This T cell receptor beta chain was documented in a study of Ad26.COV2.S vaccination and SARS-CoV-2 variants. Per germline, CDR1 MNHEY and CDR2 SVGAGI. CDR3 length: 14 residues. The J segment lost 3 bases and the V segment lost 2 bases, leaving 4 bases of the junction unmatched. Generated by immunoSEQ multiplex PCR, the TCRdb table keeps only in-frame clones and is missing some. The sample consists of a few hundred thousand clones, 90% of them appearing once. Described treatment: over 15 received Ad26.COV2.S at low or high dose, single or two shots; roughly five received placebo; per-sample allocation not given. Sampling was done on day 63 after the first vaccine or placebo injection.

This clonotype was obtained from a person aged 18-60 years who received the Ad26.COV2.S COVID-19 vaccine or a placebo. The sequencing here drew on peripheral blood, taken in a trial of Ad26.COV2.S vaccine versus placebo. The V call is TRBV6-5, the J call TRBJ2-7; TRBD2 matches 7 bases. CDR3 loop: CASSYAASGYEQYF. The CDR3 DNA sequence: TGTGCCAGCAGTTACGCCGCTAGCGGCTACGAGCAGTACTTC.